This T cell receptor (beta chain) emerged from a study of blood T cell repertoires in COVID-19. Cohort placement rested on clinical history that participants reported themselves. Clones were sequenced by immunoSEQ multiplex PCR, and TCRdb holds only the in-frame ones, with some missing. The data hold 350,000 or so clones, with about nine tenths observed a single time. In this sample, this clone turned up once. The CDR3 contains 18 residues. Germline CDR1 is MNHEY and CDR2 is SMNVEV (reference sequence). V was clipped by 6 bases and J by 1 base; unmatched bases: 7. Sequencing was done on a sample of PBMCs or T cells enriched from blood (not recorded which). The sequence came from a woman aged 25 to 39 who had been exposed to COVID-19. The J gene is TRBJ2-6, the V gene TRBV27, with 12 bases lining up with TRBD1. CDR3 residues: CASSHRDRGRSGANVLTF. CDR3 nucleotide sequence: TGTGCCAGCAGCCACCGGGACAGGGGGCGATCTGGGGCCAACGTCCTGACTTTC.